The 30 T cell receptor beta chains in this list originate from one sample, sequenced in a study of blood T cell repertoires in COVID-19. Only in-frame clones appear in the TCRdb table, and some are missing; sequencing was by immunoSEQ multiplex PCR. The sample yields approximately 90,000 clones, 88% seen once. Sequencing used peripheral blood. The receptors here all came from a man aged 55 to 69 with acute or convalescent COVID-19.

The chain uses TRBV6-5 and TRBJ2-1; D remains unclear. The germline V gene has CDR1 MNHEY and CDR2 SVGAGI. The CDR3 is 13 amino acids. Trimming pared 2 bases from V and 8 bases from J, leaving 10 bases between. CDR3 nucleotide sequence: TGTGCCAGCAGTTACCGCACTTTGTATGAGCAGTTCTTC. Translation: CASSYRTLYEQFF.

This clone occurred a few times. The chain couples TRBV19 to TRBJ2-7; TRBD1 matches at 8 bases. The ends lost 8 bases at V and 6 bases at J; junction bases unmatched: 12. CDR3 size: 14 residues. Germline CDR1 reads LNHDA; CDR2 reads SQIVND (reference sequence). The CDR3 DNA follows: TGTGCCAGTGCGAGACAGGGGAATGCTGGCGAGCAGTACTTC. This codes for CASARQGNAGEQYF. The variable domain in full, with the rest retrieved from reference TRBV19 and TRBJ2-7, is DGGITQSPKYLFRKEGQNVTLSCEQNLNHDAMYWYRQDPGQGLRLIYYSQIVNDFQKGDIAEGYSVSREKKESFPLTVTSAQKNPTAFYLCASARQGNAGEQYFGPGTRLTVT.

This chain links TRBV11-3 with TRBJ2-1; TRBD2 agrees at 10 bases. The CDR3 spans 16 residues. The V and J ends lost 5 bases and 3 bases, in that order; junction bases with no gene match: 7. Germline loops: CDR1 SGHNT, CDR2 YENEEA. DNA of the CDR3: TGTGCCAGCAGCCCGAGCGGGGGGGCAAGCTACAATGAGCAGTTCTTC. The encoded protein is CASSPSGGASYNEQFF.

This clone was seen a single time. The chain combines TRBV6-5 with TRBJ1-2; unclear D gene. Looked up from germline, CDR1 is MNHEY and CDR2 is SVGAGI. With 7 bases removed from V and 3 bases from J, the gap between germline ends came to 9 bases. CDR3 length: 12 amino acids. CDR3: CASMEGDYGYTF. The CDR3 DNA follows: TGTGCCAGCATGGAGGGTGACTATGGCTACACCTTC.

This chain links TRBV3-1 (or the pseudogene TRBV3-2) with TRBJ1-2, with D uncertain. Per the germline V gene, CDR1 is LGHDT and CDR2 is YNNKEL (reference sequence). The ends were cut back, 7 bases at V and 4 bases at J, with 16 bases in the middle. This CDR3 has 14 amino acids. In DNA form, the CDR3 reads TGTGCCAGCACCTCAAGAGAGCTCGGCTATGGCTACACCTTC. Translating it yields CASTSRELGYGYTF.

This clone appeared once. V is TRBV29-1 and J is TRBJ2-5; no definite D call. Germline V gene lookup returns CDR1 SQVTM and CDR2 ANQGSEA. V shed 7 bases and J shed 2 bases, with 11 bases lying between them. The CDR3 sequence is 12 residues long. The CDR3 sequence: CSAAGYQETQYF. The CDR3 DNA reads as TGCAGCGCGGCCGGGTATCAAGAGACCCAGTACTTC. The full variable domain, in which reference TRBV29-1 and TRBJ2-5 provide the parts outside the CDR3, is SAVISQKPSRDICQRGTSLTIQCQVDSQVTMMFWYRQQPGQSLTLIATANQGSEATYESGFVIDKFPISRPNLTFSTLTVSNMSPEDSSIYLCSAAGYQETQYFGPGTRLLVL.

The chain is built from TRBV21-1 and TRBJ1-5; the DNA was not used to check the table's D call, TRBD1. TRBV21-1 is reported as a pseudogene. The CDR3 contains 17 residues. This chain's CDR3 is CASRNGSDSYSNQPQHF. The CDR3 nucleotides are TGTGCCAGCAGGAACGGATCCGACAGCTATAGCAATCAGCCCCAGCATTTT.

The chain combines TRBV18 with TRBJ2-2; D gene unclear. Germline CDR1 KGHSH, CDR2 LQKENI. Deletions cut 1 base from V and 4 bases from J, with 13 bases between. This CDR3 is 16 amino acids long. The CDR3: CASSPRRGLGTGELFF. Written as DNA, the CDR3 is TGTGCCAGCTCACCACGCCGAGGTTTGGGCACCGGGGAGCTGTTTTTT.

This chain uses TRBV27 with TRBJ2-1; 10 bases are a match to TRBD2. Germline V gene sequence: CDR1 MNHEY, CDR2 SMNVEV (reference sequence). The CDR3 sequence is 16 residues long. J was trimmed by 8 bases and V by 1 base; bases with no gene match: 8. CDR3 bases: TGTGCCAGCAGTTTATTCTCTAGCGGGAGTAGGGATGAGCAGTTCTTC. This encodes CASSLFSSGSRDEQFF.

This clone has a single count. This chain links TRBV24-1 with TRBJ2-2; 9 nucleotides align to TRBD1. This CDR3 region has 14 residues. Germline V CDR1 and CDR2: KGHDR, SFDVKD. The trim removed 7 bases at V and 3 bases at J, leaving 2 bases unmatched. The chain's CDR3 is CATRRQGDTGELFF. For the CDR3, the DNA is TGTGCCACCAGGAGACAGGGGGACACCGGGGAGCTGTTTTTT.

This clone occurred a few times. This chain uses TRBV18 with TRBJ1-5; the D is unclear. Deletions cut 3 bases from V and 0 bases from J, with 9 bases between. The germline V gene encodes CDR1 KGHSH and CDR2 LQKENI. This CDR3 contains 15 residues. The CDR3 protein is CASSPRANSNQPQHF. The DNA for the CDR3 is TGTGCCAGCTCACCCCGAGCGAATAGCAATCAGCCCCAGCATTTT. Looking up the rest from reference TRBV18 and TRBJ1-5 gives the full variable domain: NAGVMQNPRHLVRRRGQEARLRCSPMKGHSHVYWYRQLPEEGLKFMVYLQKENIIDESGMPKERFSAEFPKEGPSILRIQQVVRGDSAAYFCASSPRANSNQPQHFGDGTRLSIL.

The chain links TRBV7-9 to TRBJ2-1; 9 bases fit TRBD2. The CDR3 is 16 residues long. V dropped 3 bases and J dropped 0; count of bases not matched to a gene: 3. In germline, CDR1 is SEHNR, CDR2 FQNEAQ (reference sequence). CDR3 residues: CASSFGLASSYNEQFF. The CDR3 nucleotides read TGTGCCAGCAGCTTCGGACTAGCGAGCTCCTACAATGAGCAGTTCTTC.

The rearrangement uses TRBV29-1 and TRBJ2-1, with 14 bases that match TRBD2. V trimming: 6 bases; J trimming: 8 bases; junction bases outside the gene matches: 9. CDR3 size: 15 residues. CDR1 and CDR2 from the germline V gene are SQVTM and ANQGSEA. Here the CDR3 DNA reads TGCAGCGTGGGTGGACTAGCGGGAGGCCTGGATGAGCAGTTCTTC. As protein: CSVGGLAGGLDEQFF.

The rearrangement links TRBV19 to TRBJ1-6; D is unresolved. Looked up from germline, CDR1 is LNHDA and CDR2 is SQIVND (reference sequence). V was cut by 3 bases and J by 5 bases, with 8 bases left in between. The CDR3 extends over 14 amino acids. The CDR3 DNA reads as TGTGCCAGTAGTATGAACACCAATAATTCACCCCTCCACTTT. Its protein is CASSMNTNNSPLHF. The whole variable domain, filled in from reference TRBV19 and TRBJ1-6, reads DGGITQSPKYLFRKEGQNVTLSCEQNLNHDAMYWYRQDPGQGLRLIYYSQIVNDFQKGDIAEGYSVSREKKESFPLTVTSAQKNPTAFYLCASSMNTNNSPLHFGNGTRLTVT.

This clone was counted between two and nine times. The chain joins TRBV2 to TRBJ1-2; TRBD1 aligns across 9 bases. V lost 2 bases and J lost 6; bases outside the gene matches: 4. The germline CDR1 and CDR2 sequences are SNHLY and FYNNEI. This CDR3 is 14 amino acids long. CDR3: CASSETGGIHGYTF. The CDR3 region has the DNA TGTGCCAGCAGTGAAACAGGGGGCATTCATGGCTACACCTTC.

This clone was seen a few times. The chain joins TRBV28 to TRBJ1-2; D call uncertain. The CDR3 totals 13 residues. CDR1 and CDR2 from the germline V gene are MDHEN and SYDVKM. V gave up 6 bases and J gave up 4 bases, with 12 bases separating them. The CDR3 loop reads CASSQTEGYGYTF. The CDR3 DNA follows: TGTGCCAGCAGCCAAACAGAGGGCTATGGCTACACCTTC.

This chain connects TRBV7-9 to TRBJ1-2, with TRBD1 as a possible D gene (6 bases). In germline, CDR1 is SEHNR, CDR2 FQNEAQ (reference sequence). The CDR3 extends over 16 amino acids. V lost 0 bases and J lost 2, with 13 bases in between. Here the CDR3 DNA reads TGTGCCAGCAGCTTAGCGCCGGACAGAGGAAACTATGGCTACACCTTC. Its protein is CASSLAPDRGNYGYTF. Based on the CDR3 plus reference TRBV7-9 and TRBJ1-2, the full variable domain is DTGVSQNPRHKITKRGQNVTFRCDPISEHNRLYWYRQTLGQGPEFLTYFQNEAQLEKSRLLSDRFSAERPKGSFSTLEIQRTEQGDSAMYLCASSLAPDRGNYGYTFGSGTRLTVV.

This chain connects TRBV6-5 to TRBJ1-2; possibly TRBD1 for D (5 bases). Trimming took 10 bases from V and 4 from J, leaving 16 bases between them. The CDR3 has 13 amino acids. Germline V gives CDR1 MNHEY, CDR2 SVGAGI. CDR3 loop: CAIMDTFFYGYTF. The DNA of the CDR3 is TGTGCCATCATGGACACCTTTTTCTATGGCTACACCTTC.

The genes are TRBV7-9 and TRBJ1-2, with 8 bases that match TRBD1. V gave up 5 bases and J gave up 4 bases; unmatched junction bases: 9. This CDR3 spans 15 amino acids. Germline V gene lookup returns CDR1 SEHNR and CDR2 FQNEAQ (reference sequence). The CDR3 loop is CASSRQQGESYGYTF. The CDR3 coding sequence is TGTGCCAGCAGCCGACAACAGGGGGAATCCTATGGCTACACCTTC.

The V and J genes are TRBV6-6 and TRBJ1-4; D remains unclear. Trimming removed 5 bases from V and 1 base from J, with 5 bases in between. The germline V gene encodes CDR1 MNHNY and CDR2 SVGAGI (reference sequence). This CDR3 has 13 residues. The CDR3 nucleotides read TGTGCCAGCAGTCTTCGAACTAATGAAAAACTGTTTTTT. Its translation is CASSLRTNEKLFF.

This clone has just one count. The chain employs TRBV4-2 and TRBJ1-3, with 7 bases identical to TRBD1. The CDR3 runs to 15 residues. The trim removed 4 bases at V and 2 bases at J, leaving 5 bases unmatched. Germline CDR1 and CDR2: LGHNA and YNFKEQ. In DNA, the CDR3 is TGTGCCAGCAGCCCGGACGACAGGGCTGGAAACACCATATATTTT. Its translation is CASSPDDRAGNTIYF.

This chain joins TRBV10-1 and TRBJ1-2, with 9 nucleotides matching TRBD1. The CDR3 length is 13 residues. J gave up 7 bases and V 6 bases, and 6 bases lay outside the gene matches. The germline CDR1 and CDR2 sequences are WNHNN and SYGVQD (reference sequence). CDR3 sequence (DNA): TGCGCCAGCAGCTTGGACAGGGGTACTGGCTACACCTTC. The encoded protein is CASSLDRGTGYTF.

The V gene is TRBV5-1, the J gene TRBJ2-3; no reliable D call. CDR3 length equals 12 residues. Between the trimmed V and J ends, which lost 0 bases and 7 bases, there was a span of 6 bases. Per germline, CDR1 SGHRS and CDR2 YFSETQ. The CDR3 loop is CASSLELNTQYF. CDR3 DNA: TGCGCCAGCAGCTTGGAACTAAATACGCAGTATTTT.

V is TRBV10-2 and J is TRBJ2-1, with 8 bases that match TRBD2. The CDR3 is made up of 13 amino acids. The germline CDR1 and CDR2 sequences are WSHSY and SAAADI. The junction had 5 bases not matched to a gene; V was cut back by 7 bases and J by 6 bases. CDR3 sequence reads: CASTSAGGNEQFF. The CDR3 coding sequence is TGCGCCAGCACCTCTGCGGGAGGCAATGAGCAGTTCTTC.

The rearrangement uses TRBV5-1 and TRBJ2-7; D is possibly TRBD1 (5 bases). The CDR3 has 15 amino acids. Trimming cost V 0 bases and J 0 bases, with 10 bases left between them. CDR1 is SGHRS, CDR2 YFSETQ, per germline. CDR3 DNA sequence: TGCGCCAGCAGCTTGGGTCAGGGATTCTCCTACGAGCAGTACTTC. It is translated as CASSLGQGFSYEQYF. Full variable domain (remainder filled in from reference TRBV5-1 and TRBJ2-7): KAGVTQTPRYLIKTRGQQVTLSCSPISGHRSVSWYQQTPGQGLQFLFEYFSETQRNKGNFPGRFSGRQFSNSRSEMNVSTLELGDSALYLCASSLGQGFSYEQYFGPGTRLTVT.

The chain has TRBV2 and TRBJ2-5, with TRBD2 as a possible D gene (5 bases). The germline gives CDR1 SNHLY, CDR2 FYNNEI. The CDR3 is 13 amino acids. V was pared by 4 bases and J by 5 bases, with 11 bases between. CDR3 loop: CASSGGLGETQYF. For the CDR3, the DNA is TGTGCCAGCAGTGGCGGGTTGGGGGAGACCCAGTACTTC.

V and J are TRBV15 and TRBJ1-4; D unresolved. This CDR3 is 12 amino acids long. Germline CDR1 is LNHNV and CDR2 is YYDKDF (reference sequence). V was trimmed by 8 bases and J by 6 bases, leaving 10 bases between them. CDR3 sequence reads: CATGQIHEKLFF. In DNA form, the CDR3 reads TGTGCCACCGGCCAGATCCATGAAAAACTGTTTTTT. Filled out from reference TRBV15 and TRBJ1-4, the complete variable domain reads DAMVIQNPRYQVTQFGKPVTLSCSQTLNHNVMYWYQQKSSQAPKLLFHYYDKDFNNEADTPDNFQSRRPNTSFCFLDIRSPGLGDTAMYLCATGQIHEKLFFGSGTQLSVL.

DNA of the CDR3: TGTGCCATTAGGACAGACACCTACGAGCAGTACTTC. Protein sequence: CAIRTDTYEQYF. The rearrangement uses TRBV10-3 and TRBJ2-7; D possibly corresponds to TRBD1 (6 bases). V dropped 9 bases and J dropped 2 bases, with 11 bases sitting between them. This CDR3 is built from 12 residues. Germline lookup yields CDR1 ENHRY and CDR2 SYGVKD.

The CDR3 protein is CASSQGPNTDTQYF. The CDR3 DNA reads as TGTGCCAGCTCACAGGGACCTAACACAGATACGCAGTATTTT. This chain links TRBV19 with TRBJ2-3; D perhaps matches TRBD1 (6 bases). Trimming removed 9 bases at V and 2 bases at J, with 15 bases between. CDR1 and CDR2 (germline): LNHDA, SQIVND (reference sequence). CDR3 length equals 14 residues.

A single count supports this clone. The chain joins TRBV30 to TRBJ2-1; no definite D call. The CDR3 contains 13 residues. Trimming took off 0 bases at V and 4 bases at J, with 7 bases between the two ends. Germline V lookup: CDR1 GTSNPN, CDR2 SVGIG (reference sequence). The CDR3 protein is CAWSVPVYNEQFF. The DNA of the CDR3 is TGTGCCTGGAGTGTACCAGTTTACAATGAGCAGTTCTTC.